The 11 T cell receptor beta chains in this list originate from one sample, sequenced in a study of blood T cell repertoires in COVID-19. TCRdb's copy holds only in-frame clones and misses some; the assay was immunoSEQ multiplex PCR. The sample has around 80,000 clones; over 80% are singletons. The specimen sequenced was peripheral blood. The receptors stem from a woman aged 80 or over with acute or convalescent COVID-19.

The chain recombines TRBV5-1 with TRBJ1-5; D is unclear. Germline lookup yields CDR1 SGHRS and CDR2 YFSETQ. V was shortened by 4 bases and J by 7 bases, with 15 bases between the two germline ends. CDR3 size: 14 residues. Written as DNA, the CDR3 is TGCGCCAGCAGCGTGGACCGCCCGGTGCAGCCCCAGCATTTT. It yields the protein CASSVDRPVQPQHF.

The chain is built from TRBV12-2 and TRBJ1-1. TRBV12-2 is an annotated pseudogene. CDR3 length equals 15 residues. The CDR3, as DNA: TGTGCAAGTCGCTTAGCACCTCCGAGGAACACTGAAGCTTTCTTT. Protein: CASRLAPPRNTEAFF.

This sequence joins TRBV7-9 and TRBJ2-2; 8 bases line up with TRBD2. Trimming removed 5 bases from V and 1 base from J; junction bases left unmatched: 3. The V gene's germline CDR1 is SEHNR and CDR2 FQNEAQ (reference sequence). The CDR3 totals 15 residues. CDR3 DNA sequence: TGTGCCAGCAGCGACACTAGCGGGAACACCGGGGAGCTGTTTTTT. Residues: CASSDTSGNTGELFF.

This chain joins TRBV5-1 and TRBJ2-1; possible D gene TRBD2, 5 bases. The CDR3 consists of 16 residues. In germline, CDR1 is SGHRS, CDR2 YFSETQ. V was trimmed by 5 bases and J by 0 bases, leaving 15 bases between them. The CDR3 nucleotides are TGCGCCAGCAGTATAGCTCCGGGGAGCTCCTACAATGAGCAGTTCTTC. As protein: CASSIAPGSSYNEQFF.

V gene TRBV28 combines with J gene TRBJ1-1; no definite D call. The V end was cut by 8 bases, the J end by 4 bases, with 8 bases between. Germline loops: CDR1 MDHEN, CDR2 SYDVKM. The CDR3 has 11 residues. The CDR3 reads CASEGATEAFF. CDR3 DNA sequence: TGTGCCAGCGAGGGTGCCACTGAAGCTTTCTTT. Together with reference TRBV28 and TRBJ1-1, the CDR3 gives the full variable domain: DVKVTQSSRYLVKRTGEKVFLECVQDMDHENMFWYRQDPGLGLRLIYFSYDVKMKEKGDIPEGYSVSREKKERFSLILESASTNQTSMYLCASEGATEAFFGQGTRLTVV.

The chain recombines TRBV20-1 with TRBJ2-3; 7 bases are shared with TRBD2. This CDR3 spans 15 amino acids. Germline V gene lookup returns CDR1 DFQATT and CDR2 SNEGSKA (reference sequence). Losses at the gene ends were 3 bases for V and 2 bases for J; bases not matched to a gene: 8. The CDR3 is CSASLRLAATDTQYF. The CDR3 DNA follows: TGCAGTGCTAGTTTAAGGCTAGCGGCCACAGATACGCAGTATTTT.

This clone was recorded only once. This sequence joins TRBV9 and TRBJ2-5, with D tentatively TRBD1 (6 bases). The CDR3 is 14 residues long. With 0 bases removed from V and 5 bases from J, the gap between germline ends came to 11 bases. Germline V lookup: CDR1 SGDLS, CDR2 YYNGEE. The chain's CDR3 is CASSVGQGHETQYF. The CDR3, as DNA: TGTGCCAGCAGCGTAGGGCAGGGGCACGAGACCCAGTACTTC.

This clone was detected once. V usage is TRBV4-1 and J usage is TRBJ1-3; D unclear. Trimming left V 6 bases short and J 4 bases short, with 16 bases between. The CDR3 loop spans 15 amino acids. Germline CDR1 MGHRA, CDR2 YSYEKL. This CDR3 is CASSQISTIGNTIYF. The CDR3 region has the DNA TGCGCCAGCAGTCAGATATCGACAATCGGAAACACCATATATTTT.

The chain employs TRBV3-1 (or the pseudogene TRBV3-2) and TRBJ2-2; 14 positions agree with TRBD2. The V segment lost 4 bases and the J segment 9 bases; nucleotides outside the gene matches: 10. The CDR3 spans 17 residues. From germline, CDR1 is LGHDT and CDR2 YNNKEL (reference sequence). As DNA, the CDR3 is TGTGCCAGCAGCCCCAGGGGGACTAGCGGGAGTCGCCGGGAGCTGTTTTTT. Amino acids: CASSPRGTSGSRRELFF.

Details on this clone: A junction end diverges from the germline sequence, so it may reflect a read error. The gene calls are TRBV19 and TRBJ2-4; TRBD2 is a possible D gene (5 bases). Germline V gives CDR1 LNHDA, CDR2 SQIVND (reference sequence). The CDR3 loop spans 14 amino acids. This CDR3 is CASSIARVQNFQYF. CDR3 nucleotide sequence: TGTGCCAGTAGTATAGCGAGGGTGCAAAACTTTCAGTACTTC.

This sequence joins TRBV11-2 and TRBJ1-1; 11 nucleotides align to TRBD1. Germline values: CDR1 SGHAT, CDR2 FQNNGV. CDR3 length: 15 residues. Trimming cost V 2 bases and J 4 bases; bases outside gene matches: 3. The CDR3 DNA is TGTGCCAGCAGCTTACCGGGGACAGGGGGCACTGAAGCTTTCTTT. It specifies CASSLPGTGGTEAFF.